This record looks at one T cell receptor (beta chain) sequence and its context. These data originate in a study of blood T cell repertoires in COVID-19. The CDR3 contains 15 residues. Germline V gene data show CDR1 as MNHEY and CDR2 as SVGAGI. Trimming removed 7 bases from V and 7 bases from J; junction bases left unmatched: 11. The protocol was immunoSEQ multiplex PCR, while the TCRdb copy is restricted to in-frame clones and leaves out a portion. The table records about 68,000 clones, around 80% of them present only once. Sequenced: peripheral blood. The chain joins TRBV6-5 to TRBJ2-2; TRBD2 matches 8 bases. The sequence came from a human donor in a cohort sampled during active COVID-19. For the CDR3, the DNA is TGTGCCAGCACTAACTCCGGGACTAGGGGCGGGGAGCTGTTTTTT. As protein: CASTNSGTRGGELFF.